The 22 T cell receptor beta chains listed next were all sequenced from one sample in a study of vaccination and CD4 T cells after COVID-19. Treatment: 10-day PBMC culture with coronavirus spike peptide pools or control peptides (ViraFEST assay). Their recognized antigens are unknown. Cultured CD4+ T cell DNA underwent sequencing with the Oncomine TCR Beta short-read assay. TCRdb called the PCR reads again in MiXCR, with one record for every CDR3 protein. The repertoire holds just under 20,000 distinct CDR3 sequences, with around half as singletons. The specimen was CD4+ T cells from blood, cultured in vitro, collected before SARS-CoV-2 vaccination. The receptors originated from a human donor who had recovered from COVID-19.

J is TRBJ2-5 and V is TRBV10-3; a possible D gene is TRBD1 (7 bases). This CDR3 is 14 amino acids long. From germline, CDR1 is ENHRY and CDR2 SYGVKD. V lost 4 bases and J 5 bases, leaving 14 bases between the germline ends. CDR3 residues: CAISARDSQETQYF. In nucleotides, the CDR3 is TGTGCCATCAGTGCGCGGGACAGCCAGGAGACCCAGTACTTC.

This chain joins TRBV20-1 and TRBJ2-5; D is possibly TRBD1 (5 bases). This CDR3 is 13 amino acids long. CDR1 DFQATT and CDR2 SNEGSKA come from the germline V gene (reference sequence). This chain's CDR3 is CRAVGRAIETQYF. The CDR3 nucleotides read TGCAGGGCGGTCGGCAGGGCGATCGAGACCCAGTACTTC.

The chain links TRBV7-6 to TRBJ1-3, with TRBD1 matching 8 bases. The CDR3 loop spans 16 amino acids. The germline V gene encodes CDR1 SGHVS and CDR2 FNYEAQ. Unmatched junction bases numbered 4, after V lost 3 bases and J lost 0 bases. CDR3 residues: CASSLGQATSGNTIYF. The CDR3 DNA sequence: TGTGCCAGCAGCTTGGGACAGGCTACCTCTGGAAACACCATATATTTT.

In this sample, this clonotype turned up a few times. This chain links TRBV6-5 with TRBJ1-1, with no clear D. The germline CDR1 and CDR2 sequences are MNHEY and SVGAGI. Trimming took off 0 bases at V and 3 bases at J, with 11 bases between the two ends. This CDR3 region has 15 residues. This CDR3 reads CASSYSRGKHTEAFF. CDR3 coding DNA: TGTGCCAGCAGTTACTCGAGAGGGAAGCACACTGAAGCTTTCTTT.

The rearrangement links TRBV7-9 to TRBJ2-1; 8 positions agree with TRBD2. CDR3 length equals 14 residues. From germline, CDR1 is SEHNR and CDR2 FQNEAQ (reference sequence). Trimming took 5 bases from V and 8 from J; bases not matched to a gene: 8. CDR3 amino acids: CASSLGLAGDEQFF. For the CDR3, the DNA is TGTGCCAGCAGCCTCGGACTAGCCGGGGATGAGCAGTTCTTC.

The rearrangement links TRBV9 to TRBJ1-2; D gene uncertain. CDR3 length: 13 residues. Trimming took 0 bases from V and 6 from J, leaving 9 bases between them. CDR1 SGDLS and CDR2 YYNGEE come from the germline V gene. This CDR3 reads CASSVGGGHGYTF. DNA for the CDR3: TGTGCCAGCAGCGTAGGGGGAGGTCATGGCTACACCTTC.

The table lists this clonotype with a count of one. V and J are TRBV7-9 and TRBJ1-1; 7 bases map to TRBD1. Germline lookup yields CDR1 SEHNR and CDR2 FQNEAQ (reference sequence). J was trimmed by 4 bases and V by 3 bases; bases with no gene match: 5. CDR3 length equals 14 residues. CDR3 amino acids: CASSLRRGLTEAFF. CDR3 nucleotides: TGTGCCAGCAGCTTGAGGAGGGGGCTCACTGAAGCTTTCTTT.

The genes are TRBV6-2 or TRBV6-3 and TRBJ2-3; maybe TRBD1 (5 bases). The CDR3 covers 15 residues. Germline-derived CDR1 and CDR2 are MNHEY and SVGEGT. V lost 2 bases and J 5 bases, leaving 14 bases between the germline ends. The CDR3 spells CASSYLGRDGDTQYF. The CDR3 bases are TGTGCCAGCAGTTACCTGGGCAGGGATGGAGATACGCAGTATTTT.

This clonotype showed up just a few times. V usage is TRBV7-2 and J usage is TRBJ2-2, with D perhaps TRBD2 (5 bases). CDR1 SGHTA and CDR2 FQGNSA come from the germline V gene. The V end was cut by 3 bases, the J end by 2 bases, with 16 bases between. The CDR3 spans 17 residues. CDR3 in amino acids: CASSFLASGLNTGELFF. Here the CDR3 DNA reads TGTGCCAGCAGCTTTTTAGCCAGCGGACTCAACACCGGGGAGCTGTTTTTT.

The rearrangement uses TRBV19 and TRBJ1-1, with 7 bases identical to TRBD1. Germline loops: CDR1 LNHDA, CDR2 SQIVND (reference sequence). The J segment lost 4 bases and the V segment lost 3 bases, leaving 8 bases of the junction unmatched. This CDR3 is 15 amino acids long. The CDR3 DNA is TGTGCCAGTAGTATGAGGAGACAGGGTAGCACTGAAGCTTTCTTT. This translates into CASSMRRQGSTEAFF.

The chain is built from TRBV7-2 and TRBJ2-7; 7 nucleotides align to TRBD2. The CDR3 covers 14 residues. V was clipped by 4 bases and J by 3 bases; unmatched bases: 6. Germline V gene lookup returns CDR1 SGHTA and CDR2 FQGNSA. The CDR3 loop reads CASSSLERGYEQYF. The CDR3 DNA reads as TGTGCCAGCAGCTCACTGGAGCGGGGCTACGAGCAGTACTTC.

This chain links TRBV6-1 with TRBJ1-3; a possible D gene is TRBD1 (5 bases). CDR3 length: 14 amino acids. Trimming pared 6 bases from V and 4 bases from J, leaving 13 bases between. Germline CDR1 MNHNS, CDR2 SASEGT. The chain's CDR3 is CASRDFGGGNTIYF. CDR3 DNA sequence: TGTGCCAGCAGGGATTTCGGGGGGGGAAACACCATATATTTT.

The chain uses TRBV28 and TRBJ1-2; D uncertain. Germline loops: CDR1 MDHEN, CDR2 SYDVKM. The CDR3 consists of 13 residues. V lost 10 bases to trimming and J lost 7 bases, with 19 bases between them. DNA for the CDR3: TGTGCCACATATTCTACCCACCTGGCTGGCTACACCTTC. Translated, it gives CATYSTHLAGYTF.

The V call is TRBV27, the J call TRBJ2-1; 12 nucleotides line up with TRBD2. The germline gives CDR1 MNHEY, CDR2 SMNVEV (reference sequence). Trimming cost V 6 bases and J 2 bases; bases outside gene matches: 5. The CDR3 covers 16 residues. CDR3 loop: CASRHSSGRAYNEQFF. CDR3 DNA sequence: TGTGCCAGCAGGCATTCTAGCGGGAGGGCCTACAATGAGCAGTTCTTC.

The genes are TRBV24-1 and TRBJ2-1; 7 nucleotides agree with TRBD1. Trimming removed 9 bases from V and 0 bases from J; junction bases left unmatched: 1. This CDR3 is built from 13 residues. Per germline, CDR1 KGHDR and CDR2 SFDVKD. The CDR3 DNA reads as TGTGCCACCGGGACAGACTCCTACAATGAGCAGTTCTTC. Translation gives CATGTDSYNEQFF.

In its sample, this clonotype was seen a few times. CDR3 amino acids: CSARSLAGGRVWSNEQFF. CDR3 sequence (DNA): TGCAGTGCTAGATCCCTAGCGGGGGGGCGGGTTTGGAGCAATGAGCAGTTCTTC. The rearrangement uses TRBV20-1 and TRBJ2-1, with 12 bases that match TRBD2. V gave up 2 bases and J gave up 6 bases; unmatched junction bases: 14. The CDR3 extends over 18 amino acids. Germline-derived CDR1 and CDR2 are DFQATT and SNEGSKA (reference sequence).

The rearrangement joins TRBV29-1 to TRBJ1-2; D ambiguous. CDR1 is SQVTM and CDR2 is ANQGSEA in the germline V gene. The CDR3 runs to 11 residues. V dropped 4 bases and J dropped 8 bases, with 11 bases sitting between them. For the CDR3, the DNA is TGCAGCGTTGCAGACGCGGGAGGCTACACCTTC. Protein product: CSVADAGGYTF.

This sequence joins TRBV6-2 or TRBV6-3 and TRBJ1-1; possible D gene TRBD1, 6 bases. The V gene's germline CDR1 is MNHEY and CDR2 SVGEGT. The CDR3 has 17 residues. The ends were cut back, 8 bases at V and 1 base at J, with 23 bases in the middle. CDR3 sequence: CASLRILRGNRNTEAFF. CDR3 in DNA: TGTGCCAGCCTACGGATTCTAAGGGGGAATCGGAACACTGAAGCTTTCTTT.

The V call is TRBV2, the J call TRBJ1-1; D ambiguous. V shed 3 bases and J shed 3 bases, with 11 bases lying between them. Germline CDR1 SNHLY, CDR2 FYNNEI. CDR3 size: 14 residues. In nucleotides, the CDR3 is TGTGCCAGCAGTGACCCGGCTTGGGACACTGAAGCTTTCTTT. The encoded protein is CASSDPAWDTEAFF.

This clonotype turned up a few times. The J gene is TRBJ1-2, the V gene TRBV7-2, with a weak D call TRBD1 (6 bases). Germline CDR1 SGHTA, CDR2 FQGNSA. V shed 4 bases and J shed 6 bases, with 21 bases lying between them. The CDR3 sequence is 16 residues long. The CDR3 sequence is CASSSRRGGASHGYTF. CDR3 bases: TGTGCCAGCAGCTCCCGGCGGGGGGGCGCTTCCCATGGCTACACCTTC. The full variable domain, completed using reference TRBV7-2 and TRBJ1-2, is GAGVSQSPSNKVTEKGKDVELRCDPISGHTALYWYRQSLGQGLEFLIYFQGNSAPDKSGLPSDRFSAERTGGSVSTLTIQRTQQEDSAVYLCASSSRRGGASHGYTFGSGTRLTVV.

V is TRBV19 and J is TRBJ2-1; D is perhaps TRBD1 (7 bases). Germline V gives CDR1 LNHDA, CDR2 SQIVND (reference sequence). This CDR3 has 16 amino acids. V lost 5 bases to trimming and J lost 2 bases, with 16 bases between them. Here the CDR3 reads CASSGGRQGAYNEQFF. The DNA for the CDR3 is TGTGCCAGTAGTGGGGGGAGACAGGGCGCCTACAATGAGCAGTTCTTC.

The chain links TRBV7-9 to TRBJ2-7; possible D gene TRBD2, 6 bases. Germline V gene lookup returns CDR1 SEHNR and CDR2 FQNEAQ (reference sequence). The CDR3 has 15 residues. Trimming shortened V by 1 base and J by 6 bases, and 16 bases separated the two germline ends. The CDR3 DNA sequence: TGTGCCAGCAGCTTAGTCAGCCAGGCCGGGAGCGAGCAGTACTTC. Translated, it gives CASSLVSQAGSEQYF.